This T cell receptor beta chain was recorded in a study of molecular identifiers for immune sequencing clone quantification. Study-level findings and limits: Clones that exceeded 20 RNA copies held over 99% of effector molecules, yet under 1% in naive cells.

This clonotype was observed a handful of times. Its antigen is unidentified. TCRdb recomputed calls from the PCR reads with MiXCR, one row per CDR3 protein. This table has about 320,000 distinct CDR3 sequences, roughly a quarter appearing once. CDR3 length equals 15 residues. The germline V and J ends were trimmed by 0 bases and 4 bases, with 13 bases remaining between them. From germline, CDR1 is SGHAT and CDR2 FQNNGV. CD8+CD4-CCR7+CD45RA+ cells were sorted as naive CD8 T cells. V and J are TRBV11-2 and TRBJ2-7; tentative D call: TRBD1 (5 bases). The source material was naive CD8+ T cells from blood, with Jurkat cell RNA spiked in. Subset reported: FACS-sorted CD8+CD4-CCR7+CD45RA+ naive T cells. This TCR was sampled from a human donor in good health. Some libraries in this study had Jurkat cell RNA spiked in. CDR3 amino acids: CASSLETAWGYEQYF. In DNA, the CDR3 is TGTGCCAGCAGCTTAGAGACAGCTTGGGGTTACGAGCAGTACTTC.